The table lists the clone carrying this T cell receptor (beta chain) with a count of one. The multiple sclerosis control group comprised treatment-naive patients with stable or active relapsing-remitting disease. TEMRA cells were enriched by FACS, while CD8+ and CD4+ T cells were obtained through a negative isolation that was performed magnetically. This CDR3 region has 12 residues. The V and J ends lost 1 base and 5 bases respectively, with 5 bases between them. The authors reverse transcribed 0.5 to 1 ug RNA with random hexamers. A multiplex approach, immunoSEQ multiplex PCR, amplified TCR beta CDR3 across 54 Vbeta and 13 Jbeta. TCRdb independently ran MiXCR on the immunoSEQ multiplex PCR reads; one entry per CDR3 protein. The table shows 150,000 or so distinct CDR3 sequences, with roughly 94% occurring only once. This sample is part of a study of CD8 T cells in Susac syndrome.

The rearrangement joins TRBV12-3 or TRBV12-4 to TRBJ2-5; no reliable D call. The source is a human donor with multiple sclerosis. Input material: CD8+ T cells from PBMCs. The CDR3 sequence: CASSLEWETQYF. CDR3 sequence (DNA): TGTGCCAGCAGTTTAGAATGGGAGACCCAGTACTTC.